This T cell receptor (beta chain) emerged from a study of OX40 agonist ivuxolimab in advanced cancers. Study-wide context: The costimulatory receptor OX40 (CD134) was targeted by ivuxolimab, a fully human IgG2 agonistic monoclonal antibody. Intravenous ivuxolimab was administered to patients every 2 weeks at six dose levels: 0.01, 0.1, 0.3, 1.5, 3 and 10 mg/kg. The purpose of peripheral TCRbeta sequencing was to test whether ivuxolimab changed TCR sequence diversity and led to clonal T-cell expansion. Partial responses occurred in three dose-escalation patients, of whom one had hepatocellular carcinoma and two had cutaneous melanoma. Patients were allowed to have had prior anti-PD-1, anti-PD-L1 or anti-CTLA-4 therapy, and approximately 39% of the dose-escalation patients had been treated with checkpoint inhibitors. The paper reports the monotherapy dose-escalation portion (N of about 56 patients) of the phase I ivuxolimab trial. In the dose-escalation cohort, 65% to 85% of patients were male, and the mean age was approximately 60 years with a range of about 20 to 80. Among the 52 dose-escalation patients, around 20 had hepatocellular carcinoma, 15 or so melanoma, 9 renal cell carcinoma and 9 head and neck cancer.

For sequencing of the TCRbeta CDR3 region, genomic DNA was extracted from the sorted cells. TCRbeta CDR3 regions were sequenced using the immunoSEQ Assay. TCRdb limited this immuneACCESS table to in-frame rearrangements with V and J called. A share of clones is missing; checked studies link under half to unresolved V genes, and the rest is unexplained. The sample table shows under 85,000 clones, and around four fifths are seen once. Approximately 5.3% of the sample is in the top ten clones. The paper as a whole reports these results and caveats: After ivuxolimab, expanded clones were on average more numerous among CD8+ T cells than among CD4+ T cells. Which antigens the clonally expanded peripheral T cells were specific for was not determined. Low levels of normalized T-cell clonal expansion were also shown by some nonresponding patients. In partial responders in the 0.1-3.0 mg/kg groups, normalized peripheral clonal expansion was found to be among the lowest, especially among CD8+ T cells. At doses of 0.1 to 3.0 mg/kg, clonal expansion of both CD4+ and CD8+ blood T cells was observed from baseline to week 6.

Patients with a history of autoimmune disease or receiving systemic immunosuppression were excluded from the trial. Peripheral blood for TCR sequencing was collected from all dose cohorts at baseline, on cycle 4 day 1, and on cycle 7 day 1. The samples were drawn from a first-in-human, open-label, multicenter phase I dose-escalation trial of ivuxolimab. Adults with locally advanced or metastatic melanoma, renal cell, hepatocellular, or head and neck squamous cell carcinoma were enrolled in the trial. Before TCR sequencing, CD4+ and CD8+ T cells were separately sorted from peripheral blood. Regarding this clone: Its recognized antigen is unknown. No base qualities exist here, and no much larger clone lies one base off it.

This clonotype originated in an adult with an advanced solid tumor such as melanoma, head and neck, liver or kidney cancer. This material consisted of CD4+ or CD8+ T cells sorted from blood, taken in a trial of the OX40 agonist ivuxolimab.

Here the CDR3 is given as CASSPAGTGAYNEQFF. Here is the DNA: TGTGCCAGCAGCCCCGCCGGGACAGGGGCCTACAATGAGCAGTTCTTC. The rearranged segments are TRBV4-2 and TRBJ2-1, with 10 central nucleotides matching TRBD1. The CDR3 runs 16 residues from the cysteine to the phenylalanine. Only the CDR3 portion is preserved as DNA: 48 bases, with reading frame beginning at the first base. Via the germline V gene, CDR1 is LGHNA and CDR2 YNFKEQ. V is cut back by 4 bases and J by 2 bases, with 5 bases in the junction unmatched.